The rows below give T cell receptor beta chains drawn from one sample of a study of blood T cells in healthy people across ages. Using its own MiXCR run on the 5' RACE reads, TCRdb lists one record per CDR3 protein. Among hundreds of thousands of distinct CDR3 sequences listed, 58% were seen once. Sequenced sample: blood. The receptor source for this set is a man aged 60 to 69 in good health. Each CDR3 is given with its conserved first and last residue.

j_call: TRBJ2-1
v_call: TRBV10-3
cdr3_aa: CAIGGPYNEQFF

j_call: TRBJ1-2
v_call: TRBV5-1
cdr3_aa: CASSLPPGEYTF

j_call: NA
v_call: TRBV15
cdr3_aa: CATSREVSFEQYF

j_call: TRBJ2-5
v_call: TRBV12-3/TRBV12-4
cdr3_aa: CASSGNSPQETQYF

j_call: TRBJ1-4
v_call: TRBV20-1
cdr3_aa: CSAPGTGGGWGNEKLFF

j_call: TRBJ2-6
v_call: TRBV10-3
cdr3_aa: CAIMGHGDSGANVLTF

j_call: TRBJ2-1
v_call: TRBV10-3
cdr3_aa: CAISAGTGGNNEQFF

j_call: TRBJ2-3
v_call: TRBV4-2
cdr3_aa: CASSQDLAGGGTDTQYF

j_call: TRBJ2-2
v_call: TRBV6-5
cdr3_aa: CACRLRGTGELFF

j_call: NA
v_call: TRBV19
cdr3_aa: CASSIGSSYNEQYF

j_call: TRBJ2-7
v_call: TRBV20-1
cdr3_aa: CSATSTGGNYEQYF

j_call: TRBJ1-1
v_call: TRBV6-1
cdr3_aa: CASIPDRDAEAFF

j_call: TRBJ2-5
v_call: TRBV14
cdr3_aa: CASSHLTRKETQYF

j_call: TRBJ2-7
v_call: TRBV6-6
cdr3_aa: CASSHREGDYEQYF

j_call: TRBJ2-7
v_call: TRBV18
cdr3_aa: CASSPLSQGPGYEQYF

j_call: TRBJ2-1
v_call: TRBV5-1
cdr3_aa: CASTPHKAYNEQFF

j_call: TRBJ2-7
v_call: TRBV28
cdr3_aa: CASSPGAAGTYEQYF

j_call: TRBJ2-3
v_call: TRBV15
cdr3_aa: CATSRERGSWDTQYF

j_call: TRBJ2-7
v_call: TRBV18
cdr3_aa: CASSPRRDYEQYF

j_call: TRBJ2-3
v_call: TRBV29-1
cdr3_aa: CSVCRDRTDTQYF

j_call: TRBJ2-7
v_call: TRBV6-1
cdr3_aa: CASAANSYEQYF

j_call: TRBJ2-3
v_call: TRBV6-6
cdr3_aa: CASRTQVEQYF

j_call: TRBJ2-1
v_call: TRBV10-1
cdr3_aa: CASSDFGQGSYNEQFF

j_call: TRBJ2-5
v_call: TRBV3-1
cdr3_aa: CASSSRTGGETQYF

j_call: TRBJ2-7
v_call: TRBV20-1
cdr3_aa: CSALKSQLVYEQYF

j_call: TRBJ2-3
v_call: TRBV12-3/TRBV12-4
cdr3_aa: CASSLDGDTTDTQYF

j_call: TRBJ2-7
v_call: TRBV6-2/TRBV6-3
cdr3_aa: CASSAGLAGEQYF

j_call: TRBJ2-3
v_call: TRBV12-3/TRBV12-4
cdr3_aa: CASSCRGTGDVQYF

j_call: TRBJ1-1
v_call: TRBV5-5
cdr3_aa: CASEGQLNTEAFF

j_call: NA
v_call: TRBV20-1
cdr3_aa: CSAGVRTYEQYF

j_call: TRBJ2-1
v_call: TRBV2
cdr3_aa: CASRAGLAASYNEQFF

j_call: TRBJ1-1
v_call: TRBV29-1
cdr3_aa: CSVVQGATEAFF

j_call: TRBJ2-7
v_call: TRBV5-4
cdr3_aa: CASSFRRGALGAFYEQYF

j_call: TRBJ1-5
v_call: TRBV5-8
cdr3_aa: CASSLWRNNQPQHF

j_call: TRBJ2-5
v_call: TRBV18
cdr3_aa: CASSTMETQYF

j_call: TRBJ1-2
v_call: TRBV7-2
cdr3_aa: CASSRDMSYGYTF

j_call: TRBJ2-1
v_call: TRBV2
cdr3_aa: CASGIRDRVSYNEQFF

j_call: TRBJ2-7
v_call: TRBV20-1
cdr3_aa: CSAGKPGTSGGSSYEQYF

j_call: TRBJ2-5
v_call: TRBV3-1
cdr3_aa: CASSPPRSSETQYF

j_call: TRBJ2-6
v_call: TRBV5-1
cdr3_aa: CASSLSFGSGANVLTF

j_call: TRBJ2-3
v_call: TRBV10-3
cdr3_aa: CASHSGDTDTQYF

j_call: TRBJ2-2
v_call: TRBV15
cdr3_aa: CATSRAGGQLYTGELFF

j_call: TRBJ2-1
v_call: TRBV20-1
cdr3_aa: CSARAGREQFF

j_call: TRBJ2-1
v_call: TRBV6-2/TRBV6-3
cdr3_aa: CASSYWGEQFF

j_call: TRBJ2-6
v_call: TRBV28
cdr3_aa: CASNQGGTSGANVLTF

j_call: TRBJ1-1
v_call: TRBV1
cdr3_aa: CTSSPGQGRNTEAFF